Reported below is one TCR beta chain. The target antigen is unknown. The repertoire was sequenced with immunoSEQ multiplex PCR; TCRdb's copy has only in-frame clones and lacks some. The sample consists of some 64,000 clones, less than 85% of them appearing once. The data derive from a study of a mutant IDH1 vaccine in newly diagnosed glioma. Study as a whole: Eight vaccinations reached patients in weeks 1, 3, 5, 7, 11, 15, 19 and 23. Study findings and constraints: Pseudoprogression apparently tracked independently of changes in top peripheral T cell clonotypes. In roughly 93% of patients, immune responses induced by the vaccine occurred.

Time point denoted: week 11, during vaccination. The content of each vaccine dose was 300 ug of mutant IDH1 20-mer peptide, and topical imiquimod accompanied it. New WHO grade 3 or 4 IDH1-mutant, ATRX-lost astrocytomas were present in all donors. The CDR3 length is 14 residues. Trimming cost V 5 bases and J 3 bases; bases outside gene matches: 6. Per germline, CDR1 WNHNN and CDR2 SYGVQD (reference sequence). This TCR derives from a woman between 45 and 60 years old with glioma. V and J are TRBV10-1 and TRBJ1-1; 7 bases align to TRBD1. The source material was PBMCs, sampled from a glioma patient whose treatment included an IDH1 peptide vaccine. The CDR3 is CASSQGQTYTEAFF. The CDR3 nucleotides read TGCGCCAGCAGTCAGGGACAGACTTACACTGAAGCTTTCTTT.